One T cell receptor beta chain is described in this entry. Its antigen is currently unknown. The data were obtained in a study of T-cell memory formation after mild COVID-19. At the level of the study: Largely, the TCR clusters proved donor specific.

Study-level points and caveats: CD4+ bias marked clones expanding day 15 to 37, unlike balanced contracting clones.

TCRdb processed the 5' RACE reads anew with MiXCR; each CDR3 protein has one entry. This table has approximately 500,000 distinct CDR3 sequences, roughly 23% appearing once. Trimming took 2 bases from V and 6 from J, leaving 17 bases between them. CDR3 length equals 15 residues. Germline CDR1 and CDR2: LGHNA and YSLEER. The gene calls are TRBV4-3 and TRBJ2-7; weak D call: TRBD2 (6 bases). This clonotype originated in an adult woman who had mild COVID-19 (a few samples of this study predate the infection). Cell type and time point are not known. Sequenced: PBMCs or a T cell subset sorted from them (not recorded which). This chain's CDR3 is CASSQRLTYGGEQYF. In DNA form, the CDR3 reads TGCGCCAGCAGCCAAAGGCTGACTTACGGGGGCGAGCAGTACTTC.